One sample yielded the 8 T cell receptor beta chains listed below, sequenced in a study of shared clonotypes between healthy human individuals. Generated by immunoSEQ multiplex PCR, the TCRdb table keeps only in-frame clones and is missing some. The sample holds more than 400,000 clones; 90% to 97% are singletons and the top ten take approximately 0.06%. The sample was naive CD4+ T cells sorted from blood. As to subset: CD45RA+ positively selected. All receptors come from a woman aged 25 to 45 in good health.

The chain is built from TRBV13 and TRBJ2-5, with TRBD1 matching over 7 bases. The germline V gene has CDR1 PRHDT and CDR2 FYEKMQ (reference sequence). The trim removed 0 bases at V and 5 bases at J, leaving 6 bases unmatched. This CDR3 spans 15 amino acids. CDR3 DNA sequence: TGTGCCAGCAGCTTAGGGACAGGGTTTGGGGAGACCCAGTACTTC. Protein sequence: CASSLGTGFGETQYF.

Worth noting for this clone: This CDR3 is also generated by other DNA sequences in the sample. This rearrangement joins TRBV28 to TRBJ2-1; no clear D. From germline, CDR1 is MDHEN and CDR2 SYDVKM. V was clipped by 2 bases and J by 2 bases, with 1 base between them. The CDR3 is made up of 12 amino acids. CDR3 amino acids: CASSLPYNEQFF. The CDR3, as DNA: TGTGCCAGCAGTTTACCCTACAATGAGCAGTTCTTC. Variable domain in full (rest from reference TRBV28 and TRBJ2-1): DVKVTQSSRYLVKRTGEKVFLECVQDMDHENMFWYRQDPGLGLRLIYFSYDVKMKEKGDIPEGYSVSREKKERFSLILESASTNQTSMYLCASSLPYNEQFFGPGTRLTVL.

The CDR3 spells CASSSRPPIRGGRLRAYEQYF. DNA for the CDR3: TGTGCCAGCAGCTCCCGACCCCCTATACGGGGGGGGCGGCTACGAGCCTACGAGCAGTACTTC. The rearrangement links TRBV2 to TRBJ2-7; 8 positions match TRBD2. The CDR3 consists of 21 residues. Germline trimming cut 6 bases from V and 2 bases from J; bases unmatched to any gene: 27. Germline CDR1 and CDR2: SNHLY and FYNNEI.

The chain couples TRBV6-1 to TRBJ1-3; D unresolved. Germline CDR1 is MNHNS and CDR2 is SASEGT. The CDR3 totals 14 residues. V lost 11 bases and J lost 0, with 14 bases in between. CDR3 region: CAGKKPYSGNTIYF. CDR3 DNA sequence: TGTGCCGGTAAAAAGCCCTACTCTGGAAACACCATATATTTT.

The V and J genes are TRBV5-1 and TRBJ1-2; D uncertain. This CDR3 contains 15 residues. With 0 bases removed from V and 3 bases from J, the gap between germline ends came to 12 bases. From germline, CDR1 is SGHRS and CDR2 YFSETQ. In nucleotides, the CDR3 is TGCGCCAGCAGCTTGGCCGAGGGTAGGGACTATGGCTACACCTTC. Residues: CASSLAEGRDYGYTF. The variable domain in full, with the rest retrieved from reference TRBV5-1 and TRBJ1-2, is KAGVTQTPRYLIKTRGQQVTLSCSPISGHRSVSWYQQTPGQGLQFLFEYFSETQRNKGNFPGRFSGRQFSNSRSEMNVSTLELGDSALYLCASSLAEGRDYGYTFGSGTRLTVV.

The chain recombines TRBV11-2 with TRBJ1-4, with 8 bases fitting TRBD1. J was trimmed by 5 bases and V by 3 bases; bases with no gene match: 8. The CDR3 length is 16 residues. CDR1 and CDR2 (germline): SGHAT, FQNNGV. The DNA for the CDR3 is TGTGCCAGCAGCTTGGGTCAGACAGGGGTGAATGAAAAACTGTTTTTT. Translated, it gives CASSLGQTGVNEKLFF.

The genes are TRBV6-6 and TRBJ1-1; 9 bases line up with TRBD1. Trimming took 2 bases from V and 9 from J; bases not matched to a gene: 7. This CDR3 is 14 amino acids long. The germline CDR1 and CDR2 sequences are MNHNY and SVGAGI (reference sequence). As DNA, the CDR3 is TGTGCCAGCAGTTACAAGGGACAGGGTTCCAAAGCTTTCTTT. It translates to CASSYKGQGSKAFF.

The chain combines TRBV5-1 with TRBJ1-1; no definite D call. CDR3 length: 15 amino acids. Trimming shortened V by 4 bases and J by 1 base, and 14 bases separated the two germline ends. Germline lookup yields CDR1 SGHRS and CDR2 YFSETQ. CDR3 protein: CASSPIGRWNTEAFF. CDR3 in DNA: TGCGCCAGCAGCCCCATCGGTAGGTGGAACACTGAAGCTTTCTTT.